The clone carrying this TCR beta chain was seen at least ten times. The target antigen is unknown. This sample stems from a study of T cells in Graves' hyperthyroidism and ophthalmopathy. Study in general: Staff took peripheral blood when the initial diagnosis was made, before any treatment began. Whole-study results and caveats: The model identified upcoming ophthalmopathy a median about six months ahead of onset.

Ophthalmopathy patients had Clinical Activity Score at least 3, NOSPECS grade at least 4, duration under 3 months. Patients were excluded for uncontrolled infection, other autoimmune disease, pregnancy or lactation. From germline, CDR1 is SNHLY and CDR2 FYNNEI. V dropped 3 bases and J dropped 1; count of bases not matched to a gene: 9. The CDR3 length is 17 residues. It was RNA transcripts that yielded the amplified TCR beta CDR3 regions. The primer set for the first-round RT-PCR of the TCR CDR3 was HTBI. TCRdb redid the calling of the multiplex PCR reads with MiXCR, one entry per CDR3 protein. The repertoire includes approximately 620,000 distinct CDR3 sequences, about 16% of them detected once, and about 3.5% sits in the top ten.

Sequenced sample: blood. The TCR comes from a woman in her thirties or forties with Graves' ophthalmopathy. The chain uses TRBV2 and TRBJ2-1; TRBD2 aligns across 7 bases. The CDR3 DNA is TGTGCCAGCAGTGACCCCCTAGCGGCGGTTTCCTACAATGAGCAGTTCTTC. Translated, it gives CASSDPLAAVSYNEQFF.